This is a list of T cell receptor beta chains from one sample in a study of T cells in localized non-small cell lung cancer. Libraries were prepared by immunoSEQ multiplex PCR; TCRdb keeps only in-frame clonotypes and omits some of them. Of under 3,000 clones listed, 35% to 40% are singletons. The specimen comprised lung tumor tissue, sampled before any cancer treatment. The receptors here all came from a male donor aged 60 or older with stage I squamous cell lung carcinoma. Both conserved end residues are part of each CDR3. The order of the fields is J gene, CDR3 length, D gene, V gene, clone size, CDR3 DNA, CDR3 protein. The D gene is left open where the match is weak. Some rows mark clone size as missing; the rest say once, few, many or name a class of expanded clone.

j_call: TRBJ1-2; cdr3_length: 15; d_call: -; v_call: TRBV29-1; clone_size: -; cdr3_nt: TGCAGCGTTTCCCGGGCAGGCCAAGCTAACTATGGCTACACCTTC; cdr3_aa: CSVSRAGQANYGYTF
j_call: TRBJ1-5; cdr3_length: 15; d_call: -; v_call: TRBV4-1; clone_size: medium-sized; cdr3_nt: TGCGCCAGCAGCCAAGATCCGGTGGGGAATCAGCCCCAGCATTTT; cdr3_aa: CASSQDPVGNQPQHF
j_call: TRBJ1-2; cdr3_length: 15; d_call: -; v_call: TRBV18; clone_size: -; cdr3_nt: TGTGCCAGCTCACCACGCCCCAATCAGAACTATGGCTACACCTTC; cdr3_aa: CASSPRPNQNYGYTF
j_call: TRBJ1-1; cdr3_length: 13; d_call: -; v_call: TRBV19; clone_size: -; cdr3_nt: TGTGCCAGTAGGGACAGAAAAGACACTGAAGCTTTCTTT; cdr3_aa: CASRDRKDTEAFF
j_call: TRBJ2-1; cdr3_length: 14; d_call: -; v_call: TRBV5-1; clone_size: -; cdr3_nt: TGCGCCAGCAGCCAGGGACTGGGGGACAATGAGCAGTTCTTC; cdr3_aa: CASSQGLGDNEQFF
j_call: TRBJ2-7; cdr3_length: 14; d_call: TRBD1; v_call: TRBV18; clone_size: once; cdr3_nt: TGTGCCAGCTCACTCCAGCCCAGGGGGTCGGAGCAGTACTTC; cdr3_aa: CASSLQPRGSEQYF
j_call: TRBJ2-2; cdr3_length: 16; d_call: TRBD1; v_call: TRBV5-1; clone_size: -; cdr3_nt: TGCGCCAGCAGCTTGGAGGGACAGGGAGGCACCGGGGAGCTGTTTTTT; cdr3_aa: CASSLEGQGGTGELFF
j_call: TRBJ2-5; cdr3_length: 14; d_call: -; v_call: TRBV30; clone_size: -; cdr3_nt: TGTGCCTGGAGTGTAGGGGCAATGTTAAAGACCCAGTACTTC; cdr3_aa: CAWSVGAMLKTQYF
j_call: TRBJ1-2; cdr3_length: 14; d_call: -; v_call: TRBV6-8; clone_size: -; cdr3_nt: TGTGCCAGCAGTTATGTTCACAGGGCAGGAGGCTACACCTTC; cdr3_aa: CASSYVHRAGGYTF
j_call: TRBJ1-2; cdr3_length: 16; d_call: -; v_call: TRBV12-2; clone_size: few; cdr3_nt: TGTGCAAGTCGCTTATTGCAGGGGGGGAAGAACTATGGCTACACCTTC; cdr3_aa: CASRLLQGGKNYGYTF
j_call: TRBJ1-5; cdr3_length: 15; d_call: -; v_call: TRBV6-8; clone_size: medium-sized; cdr3_nt: TGTGCCAGCAGTGGGAGTGCAGTCAGCAATCAGCCCCAGCATTTT; cdr3_aa: CASSGSAVSNQPQHF
j_call: TRBJ2-3; cdr3_length: 13; d_call: -; v_call: TRBV9; clone_size: -; cdr3_nt: TGTGCCAGCAGCGGACAAAGCACAGATACGCAGTATTTT; cdr3_aa: CASSGQSTDTQYF
j_call: TRBJ1-1; cdr3_length: 14; d_call: -; v_call: TRBV28; clone_size: -; cdr3_nt: TGTGCCAGCAGTCGCGGACAAGAGGACACTGAAGCTTTCTTT; cdr3_aa: CASSRGQEDTEAFF
j_call: TRBJ1-4; cdr3_length: 15; d_call: -; v_call: TRBV6-8; clone_size: -; cdr3_nt: TGTGCCATCAGTGCCGGGGGCTCGGCTAATGAAAAACTGTTTTTT; cdr3_aa: CAISAGGSANEKLFF
j_call: TRBJ2-1; cdr3_length: 17; d_call: TRBD2; v_call: TRBV14; clone_size: -; cdr3_nt: TGTGCCAGCAGCCAAGGAGCGGGGGTACTTTCCTACAATGAGCAGTTCTTC; cdr3_aa: CASSQGAGVLSYNEQFF
j_call: TRBJ1-1; cdr3_length: 14; d_call: TRBD1; v_call: TRBV10-2; clone_size: -; cdr3_nt: TGCGCCAGCTCCCGGACAGGCATGAACACTGAAGCTTTCTTT; cdr3_aa: CASSRTGMNTEAFF
j_call: TRBJ1-3; cdr3_length: 17; d_call: TRBD1; v_call: TRBV9; clone_size: few; cdr3_nt: TGTGCCAGCAGCCCAGGACAGGGCGGCCCGTCTGGAAACACCATATATTTT; cdr3_aa: CASSPGQGGPSGNTIYF
j_call: TRBJ1-6; cdr3_length: 16; d_call: TRBD1; v_call: TRBV19; clone_size: -; cdr3_nt: TGTGCCAGTAGTCTCGCCGGGGCAGGGGGTAATTCACCCCTCCACTTT; cdr3_aa: CASSLAGAGGNSPLHF
j_call: TRBJ2-2; cdr3_length: 16; d_call: -; v_call: TRBV19; clone_size: -; cdr3_nt: TGTGCCAGTAGCCCACAGCTAACATGGACCACCGGGGAGCTGTTTTTT; cdr3_aa: CASSPQLTWTTGELFF
j_call: TRBJ2-7; cdr3_length: 16; d_call: TRBD1; v_call: TRBV11-3; clone_size: few; cdr3_nt: TGTGCCAGCAGCTTGTGGGGGACAGATGCCTCCTACGAGCAGTACTTC; cdr3_aa: CASSLWGTDASYEQYF
j_call: TRBJ2-3; cdr3_length: 16; d_call: -; v_call: TRBV1; clone_size: once; cdr3_nt: TGCACCAGCAGCCGCCGGGAAGCGGGGGACACAGATACGCAGTATTTT; cdr3_aa: CTSSRREAGDTDTQYF
j_call: TRBJ1-2; cdr3_length: 13; d_call: -; v_call: TRBV19; clone_size: -; cdr3_nt: TGTGCCAGTAGTATAGAAGGGGGGCTTGGCTACACCTTC; cdr3_aa: CASSIEGGLGYTF
j_call: TRBJ1-1; cdr3_length: 14; d_call: -; v_call: TRBV9; clone_size: few; cdr3_nt: TGTGCCAGCAGTGACTGGTTACAGTACACTGAAGCTTTCTTT; cdr3_aa: CASSDWLQYTEAFF
j_call: TRBJ1-6; cdr3_length: 14; d_call: -; v_call: TRBV19; clone_size: -; cdr3_nt: TGTGCCAGTAGTATAAGGAGGCTGAATTCACCCCTCCACTTT; cdr3_aa: CASSIRRLNSPLHF
j_call: TRBJ1-2; cdr3_length: 14; d_call: TRBD1; v_call: TRBV29-1; clone_size: once; cdr3_nt: TGCAGCGTTCAAACCGGGACAGGGTATTCTGGCTACACCTTC; cdr3_aa: CSVQTGTGYSGYTF
j_call: TRBJ2-5; cdr3_length: 15; d_call: TRBD1; v_call: TRBV4-1; clone_size: medium-sized; cdr3_nt: TGCGCCGCAAACCAGGCGACAGGGGACCAAGAGACCCAGTACTTC; cdr3_aa: CAANQATGDQETQYF
j_call: TRBJ1-5; cdr3_length: 14; d_call: -; v_call: TRBV19; clone_size: -; cdr3_nt: TGTGCCAGTAGACCCCCAGGGGTGGATCAGCCCCAGCATTTT; cdr3_aa: CASRPPGVDQPQHF
j_call: TRBJ1-2; cdr3_length: 12; d_call: -; v_call: TRBV18; clone_size: -; cdr3_nt: TGTGCCAGCTCACCACGCCAGGATGGCTACACCTTC; cdr3_aa: CASSPRQDGYTF
j_call: TRBJ1-4; cdr3_length: 14; d_call: -; v_call: TRBV6-8; clone_size: medium-sized; cdr3_nt: TGTGCCAGCACCTCTCGGGCCTTCACAAAAAAACTGTTTTTT; cdr3_aa: CASTSRAFTKKLFF
j_call: TRBJ2-1; cdr3_length: 14; d_call: -; v_call: TRBV30; clone_size: -; cdr3_nt: TGTGCCTGGGGGGCCGGGTGGGACAACAATGAGCAGTTCTTC; cdr3_aa: CAWGAGWDNNEQFF
j_call: TRBJ1-1; cdr3_length: 13; d_call: -; v_call: TRBV14; clone_size: -; cdr3_nt: TGTGCCAGCAGCCCCGACAGGTCGGCTGAAGCTTTCTTT; cdr3_aa: CASSPDRSAEAFF
j_call: TRBJ2-2; cdr3_length: 15; d_call: -; v_call: TRBV4-1; clone_size: few; cdr3_nt: TGCGCCAGCAGCCGGGGCAGTGCGGGCACCGGGGAGCTGTTTTTT; cdr3_aa: CASSRGSAGTGELFF
j_call: TRBJ2-7; cdr3_length: 12; d_call: -; v_call: TRBV28; clone_size: few; cdr3_nt: TGTGCCAGCAGTCTCGGGCCCAGGAGGCAGTACTTC; cdr3_aa: CASSLGPRRQYF
j_call: TRBJ1-5; cdr3_length: 17; d_call: -; v_call: TRBV6-8; clone_size: large; cdr3_nt: TGTGCCAGCAGTGAGTCGGGTCGGGGGGTTAGCAATCAGCCCCAGCATTTT; cdr3_aa: CASSESGRGVSNQPQHF
j_call: TRBJ2-3; cdr3_length: 16; d_call: TRBD1; v_call: TRBV19; clone_size: once; cdr3_nt: TGTGCCAGTAGTACCCGGACAGGTGCCCGCACAGATACGCAGTATTTT; cdr3_aa: CASSTRTGARTDTQYF